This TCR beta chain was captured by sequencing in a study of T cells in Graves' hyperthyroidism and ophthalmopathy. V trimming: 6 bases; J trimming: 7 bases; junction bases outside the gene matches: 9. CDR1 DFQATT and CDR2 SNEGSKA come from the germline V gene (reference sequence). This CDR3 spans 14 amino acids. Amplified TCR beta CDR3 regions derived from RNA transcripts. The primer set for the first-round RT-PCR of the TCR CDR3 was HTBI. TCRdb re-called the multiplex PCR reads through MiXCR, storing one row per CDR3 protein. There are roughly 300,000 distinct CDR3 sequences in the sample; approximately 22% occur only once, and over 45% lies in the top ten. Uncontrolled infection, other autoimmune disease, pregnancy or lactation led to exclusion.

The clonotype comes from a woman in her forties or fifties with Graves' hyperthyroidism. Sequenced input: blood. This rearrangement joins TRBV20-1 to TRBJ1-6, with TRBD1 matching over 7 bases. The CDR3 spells CSADLQGQNSPLHF. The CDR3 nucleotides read TGCAGTGCCGATTTACAGGGGCAAAATTCACCCCTCCACTTT.